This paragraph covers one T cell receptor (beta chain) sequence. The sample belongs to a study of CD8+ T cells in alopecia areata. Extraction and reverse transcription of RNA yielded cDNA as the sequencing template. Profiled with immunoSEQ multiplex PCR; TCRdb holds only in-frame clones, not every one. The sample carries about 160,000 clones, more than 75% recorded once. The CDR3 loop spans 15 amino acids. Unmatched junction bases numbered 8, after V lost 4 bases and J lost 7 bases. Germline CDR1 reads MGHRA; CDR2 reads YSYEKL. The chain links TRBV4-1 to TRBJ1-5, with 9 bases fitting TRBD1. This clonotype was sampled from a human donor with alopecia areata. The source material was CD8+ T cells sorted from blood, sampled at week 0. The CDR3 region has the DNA TGCGCCAGCAGCCGTACAGGGGGCGCGGGGCAGCCCCAGCATTTT. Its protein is CASSRTGGAGQPQHF.